This TCR beta chain was captured by sequencing in a study of T-cell reconstitution after alpha-beta-depleted transplantation in children. Study-level results: Surviving recipient T cells and thymic progenitors produced the high day-60 TCRbeta diversity seen in some patients. One year after transplant, T-cell counts and diversity came mostly from newly produced T cells. Expanded graft clones, several hundred of them, were reportedly the source of alpha-beta T cells about two months after transplant.

V was cut by 0 bases and J by 0 bases, with 13 bases left in between. Germline CDR1 SGDLS, CDR2 YYNGEE. The CDR3 covers 17 residues. The library targeted TCRbeta and was prepared with unique molecular identifiers. Each CDR3 protein gets one entry after TCRdb re-called the PCR reads with MiXCR. The data hold 250,000 to 400,000 distinct CDR3 sequences, with 23% observed a single time. This clonotype was detected only a few times. The antigen remains unidentified. The sequence derives from a male patient younger than 18 who had a stem cell transplant for acute lymphoblastic leukemia, so the T cells may come from the graft donor. V and J are TRBV9 and TRBJ2-1; a possible D gene is TRBD2 (6 bases). The sequences come from PBMCs, mostly from graft donor cells, collected 180 days after TCRalphabeta/CD19-depleted stem cell transplant. The DNA of the CDR3 is TGTGCCAGCAGCGTAGCCGGGAGCCCCAGCTCCTACAATGAGCAGTTCTTC. This sequence encodes CASSVAGSPSSYNEQFF.